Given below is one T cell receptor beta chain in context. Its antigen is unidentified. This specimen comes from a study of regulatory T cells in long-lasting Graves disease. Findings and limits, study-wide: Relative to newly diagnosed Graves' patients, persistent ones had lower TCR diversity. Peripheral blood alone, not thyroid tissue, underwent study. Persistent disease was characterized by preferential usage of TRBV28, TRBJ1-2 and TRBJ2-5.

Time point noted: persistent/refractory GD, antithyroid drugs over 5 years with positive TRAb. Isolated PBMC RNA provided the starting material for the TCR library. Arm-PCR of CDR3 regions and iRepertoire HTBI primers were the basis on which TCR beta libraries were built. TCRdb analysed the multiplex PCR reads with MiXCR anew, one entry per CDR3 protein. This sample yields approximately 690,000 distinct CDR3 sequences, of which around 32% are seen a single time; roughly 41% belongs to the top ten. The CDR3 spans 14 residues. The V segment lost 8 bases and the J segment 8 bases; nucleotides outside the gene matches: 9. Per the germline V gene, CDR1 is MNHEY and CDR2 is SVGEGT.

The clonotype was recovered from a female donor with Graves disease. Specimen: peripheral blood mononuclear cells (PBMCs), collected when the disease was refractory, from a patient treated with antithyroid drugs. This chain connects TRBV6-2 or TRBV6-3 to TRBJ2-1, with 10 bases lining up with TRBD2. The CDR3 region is CASARASGRYEQFF. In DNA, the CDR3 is TGTGCCAGCGCAAGGGCTAGCGGGAGATATGAGCAGTTCTTC.